This TCR beta chain was captured in a study of T cells in Graves' hyperthyroidism and ophthalmopathy. Study-wide points: Ophthalmopathy and stable hyperthyroidism were told apart by a 13 V-J model. Ophthalmopathy was predicted by the model a median of approximately 6 months ahead of onset. Blood also held most thyroid clonotypes expanded beyond 0.001.

This clonotype has at least ten counts. Its antigen is not known. This CDR3 comprises 14 residues. V lost 5 bases and J 8 bases, leaving 16 bases between the germline ends. Germline CDR1 reads SGHTA; CDR2 reads FQGNSA. Amplified TCR beta CDR3 regions came from RNA transcripts. Initially, a first-round RT-PCR of the TCR CDR3 employed the HTBI primer set. TCRdb fed the multiplex PCR reads into MiXCR, producing one record per CDR3 protein. This table holds over 450,000 distinct CDR3 sequences, 13% to 15% found once. The chain couples TRBV7-2 to TRBJ2-1; D may be TRBD1 or TRBD2 (6 bases each). The source is a woman younger than 30 with Graves' hyperthyroidism. Sequences were obtained from blood. CDR3 sequence: CASSLRLGGDEQFF. The CDR3 DNA reads TGTGCCAGCAGCCTAAGACTAGGGGGTGATGAGCAGTTCTTC.